This T cell receptor (beta chain) was sequenced in a study of shared clonotypes between healthy human individuals. Across the study: Per-donor plates numbered three CD4 naive, three CD4 memory, two CD8 naive and one CD8 memory.

Study results and caveats: Naive CD4 clonotypes overlapped across a handful of donors at roughly 4.5%.

It was CD45RO-negative cells, positively selected for CCR7, that made up naive CD8 cells, with terminally differentiated effector memory CD45RA+ cells excluded. As for this clone: Its antigen is currently unknown.

Genomic DNA of each subset was evenly split across several immunoSEQ plates. Method: immunoSEQ multiplex PCR; TCRdb's copy keeps in-frame clones and lacks some. Of about 2.2 million clones in the sample, approximately 94% were seen once. Sequenced sample: naive CD8+ T cells from PBMCs. This sequence originates from a man aged 18 to 30 in good health. Some clones in this sample may be carry-over from other donors' samples.

The CDR3, as DNA: TGTGCCAGCAGTTTACGAGGACAGGCCTCCTACGAGCAGTACTTC. It translates to CASSLRGQASYEQYF. The V call is TRBV27, the J call TRBJ2-7, with TRBD1 matching over 7 bases. The germline V gene has CDR1 MNHEY and CDR2 SMNVEV (reference sequence). There are 15 residues in the CDR3. The V gene end was trimmed by 2 bases and the J gene end by 0 bases; junction bases not matched to a gene: 4.